These T cell receptor beta chains were read from a single sample in a study of patients and donors after allogeneic stem cell transplantation. TCRdb re-derived calls from the RT-PCR reads in MiXCR, one entry per CDR3 protein. The sample shows some 230,000 distinct CDR3 sequences, 13% to 15% of them seen only once. Sequencing was performed on blood, either unsorted or a sorted T cell fraction (not recorded which). These receptor sequences come from a human donor who was either an allogeneic HSCT recipient or a stem cell or donor lymphocyte infusion donor (not recorded which). It is not recorded whose cells these are; they may come from a transplant donor. Each CDR3 is given with its conserved first and last residue. The D gene is left open where the match is weak. Clone size is not always given. Where it is, it says once, few, many or a class for expanded clones.

size,V,D,J,CDR3,DNA
.,TRBV11-3,.,TRBJ2-3,CASSLENGDTQYF,TGTGCCAGCAGCTTAGAGAATGGAGATACGCAGTATTTT
few,TRBV11-2,.,TRBJ2-7,CASSFGGEQYF,TGTGCCAGCAGCTTTGGGGGCGAGCAGTACTTC
many,TRBV25-1,.,TRBJ2-1,CASSEYRGGEQFF,TGTGCCAGCAGTGAATATCGCGGAGGTGAGCAGTTCTTC
.,TRBV12-3/TRBV12-4,.,TRBJ2-1,CASSLISGFDEQFF,TGTGCCAGCAGTTTAATATCAGGGTTCGATGAGCAGTTCTTC
.,TRBV18,.,TRBJ1-1,CASSSWTEGTEAFF,TGTGCCAGCTCATCTTGGACGGAGGGGACTGAAGCTTTCTTT
few,TRBV6-2/TRBV6-3,.,TRBJ2-1,CASSSGATYNEQFF,TGTGCCAGCAGCTCAGGGGCTACGTACAATGAGCAGTTCTTC
.,TRBV19,.,TRBJ1-3,CASRPRVGNTIYF,TGTGCCAGTAGGCCCAGGGTCGGGAACACCATATATTTT
few,TRBV2,.,TRBJ2-1,CASSDLAGAHNEQFF,TGTGCCAGCAGTGATTTGGCGGGGGCACACAATGAGCAGTTCTTC
few,TRBV27,.,TRBJ2-6,CASSRVRGSSGANVLTF,TGTGCCAGCAGTCGGGTCAGGGGATCTTCTGGGGCCAACGTCCTGACTTTC
many,TRBV6-1,TRBD1,TRBJ1-1,CASLKQGTKRAFF,TGTGCCAGCCTGAAACAGGGGACAAAGAGGGCTTTCTTT
.,TRBV5-4,.,TRBJ2-1,CASTPEADRSYNEQFF,TGTGCCAGCACCCCTGAGGCGGATCGCTCCTACAATGAGCAGTTCTTC
many,TRBV14,TRBD1,TRBJ2-3,CASSPWGQGATDTQYF,TGTGCCAGCAGCCCTTGGGGACAGGGGGCGACAGATACGCAGTATTTT
many,TRBV5-1,TRBD2,TRBJ2-1,CASSPASGSSYNEQFF,TGCGCCAGCAGCCCAGCTAGCGGGAGCTCCTACAATGAGCAGTTCTTC
.,TRBV12-3/TRBV12-4,.,TRBJ2-3,CASGVAGTDTQYF,TGTGCCAGCGGGGTAGCGGGCACAGATACGCAGTATTTT
few,TRBV6-5,TRBD1,TRBJ1-4,CASSYSSGQGNEKLFF,TGTGCCAGCAGTTACTCGAGCGGACAGGGGAATGAAAAACTGTTTTTT
few,TRBV6-1,.,TRBJ2-7,CASSREQIRYEQYF,TGTGCCAGCAGTAGGGAACAGATCCGCTACGAGCAGTACTTC
many,TRBV28,.,TRBJ2-5,CASTPGGRVYF,TGTGCCAGCACCCCTGGCGGCAGGGTGTACTTC
many,TRBV20-1,.,TRBJ1-1,CSASLPPGRTEAFF,TGCAGTGCTAGCTTACCGCCGGGGAGAACTGAAGCTTTCTTT
many,TRBV12-3/TRBV12-4,TRBD1,TRBJ1-1,CASRSGQGDTEAFF,TGTGCCAGCAGATCGGGACAGGGAGACACTGAAGCTTTCTTT
.,TRBV30,TRBD1,TRBJ1-2,CAWSPGTGYYGYTF,TGTGCCTGGAGTCCCGGGACAGGGTACTATGGCTACACCTTC
few,TRBV20-1,.,TRBJ1-1,CSARGTEIWITEAFF,TGCAGTGCTAGAGGGACAGAGATATGGATCACTGAAGCTTTCTTT
.,TRBV20-1,TRBD2,TRBJ2-7,CSALPLAGDLYEQYF,TGCAGTGCTCTTCCCCTAGCGGGAGACCTTTACGAGCAGTACTTC
many,TRBV7-3,TRBD2,TRBJ2-1,CASSLGTSGYNEQFF,TGTGCCAGCAGCTTAGGGACTAGCGGATACAATGAGCAGTTCTTC
few,TRBV24-1,.,TRBJ2-3,CATEARESTDTQYF,TGTGCCACCGAGGCTCGGGAGAGCACAGATACGCAGTATTTT
.,TRBV6-2/TRBV6-3,.,TRBJ2-7,CASSPTLGTSEQYF,TGTGCCAGCAGCCCGACATTGGGTACATCAGAGCAGTACTTC
many,TRBV5-1,TRBD2,TRBJ2-2,CASRLTSGSSGELFF,TGCGCCAGCAGGTTGACTAGCGGGAGCTCCGGGGAGCTGTTTTTT
many,TRBV3-1,.,TRBJ1-5,CASSLRPGNQPQHF,TGTGCCAGCAGCCTACGACCGGGGAATCAGCCCCAGCATTTT
.,TRBV6-5,.,TRBJ1-3,CASSYSDRNSGNTIYF,TGTGCCAGCAGTTACTCGGACAGAAACTCTGGAAACACCATATATTTT
many,TRBV21-1,.,TRBJ2-1,CAPPTLNEREVHNEQFF,TGTGCCCCCCCTACCCTAAATGAGCGGGAGGTCCACAATGAGCAGTTCTTC
few,TRBV6-1,.,TRBJ2-6,CASKLQKHAGANVLTF,TGTGCCAGCAAACTACAAAAGCACGCTGGGGCCAACGTCCTGACTTTC
many,TRBV5-1,.,TRBJ1-1,CASSPFGGTTEAFF,TGCGCCAGCAGCCCCTTTGGGGGGACCACTGAAGCTTTCTTT
.,TRBV20-1,.,TRBJ2-3,CSARVQGPDTQYF,TGCAGTGCTAGGGTCCAGGGACCAGATACGCAGTATTTT
.,TRBV3-1,TRBD1,TRBJ1-6,CASSHTGGSSPLHF,TGTGCCAGCAGCCATACAGGGGGCAGTTCACCCCTCCACTTT
.,TRBV12-3/TRBV12-4,.,TRBJ1-4,CASSLEGRDNEKLFF,TGTGCCAGCAGTTTAGAGGGCAGGGATAATGAAAAACTGTTTTTT
.,TRBV25-1,TRBD2,TRBJ2-5,CASSEFGLGGERETQYF,TGTGCCAGCAGTGAATTCGGGCTTGGGGGGGAAAGGGAGACCCAGTACTTC
.,TRBV11-3,.,TRBJ1-1,CASSRLNTEAFF,TGTGCCAGCAGCCGATTGAACACTGAAGCTTTCTTT
many,TRBV12-3/TRBV12-4,.,TRBJ1-2,CASSLIVWGRENYGYTF,TGTGCCAGCAGTTTAATAGTTTGGGGCAGGGAGAACTATGGCTACACCTTC
.,TRBV2,.,TRBJ2-3,CASTLGGRSTDTQYF,TGTGCCAGCACGCTCGGGGGGCGGAGCACAGATACGCAGTATTTT
many,TRBV4-3,.,TRBJ1-1,CASSPGQTYTEAFF,TGCGCCAGCAGCCCTGGACAGACCTACACTGAAGCTTTCTTT
few,TRBV6-1,TRBD2,TRBJ2-1,CASGRAGLSNEQFF,TGTGCCAGCGGGAGGGCGGGGCTTTCCAATGAGCAGTTCTTC
.,TRBV2,TRBD2,TRBJ2-3,CASRGLAGGSGTQYF,TGTGCCAGCCGGGGACTAGCGGGGGGGTCAGGTACGCAGTATTTT
few,TRBV5-1,TRBD1,TRBJ1-2,CASSLGQGLDYGYTF,TGCGCCAGCAGCTTGGGACAGGGGCTGGACTATGGCTACACCTTC
many,TRBV20-1,.,TRBJ1-1,CSGLRDAEAFF,TGCAGTGGCCTAAGGGACGCTGAAGCTTTCTTT
few,TRBV6-1,.,TRBJ2-5,CASSESGRTQYF,TGTGCCAGCAGTGAATCGGGCCGGACCCAGTACTTC
few,TRBV20-1,.,TRBJ2-3,CSASPLSSTDTQYF,TGCAGTGCTAGCCCCCTAAGCAGCACAGATACGCAGTATTTT
few,TRBV6-1,.,TRBJ1-2,CASSERGGASYTF,TGTGCCAGCAGTGAAAGGGGAGGGGCGAGCTACACCTTC
few,TRBV18,TRBD1,TRBJ2-7,CASSPRGQGDEQYF,TGTGCCAGCTCACCACGGGGACAGGGTGACGAGCAGTACTTC
many,TRBV10-3,TRBD2,TRBJ2-1,CAISEPSGTSYNEQFF,TGTGCCATCAGTGAACCTAGCGGAACCTCCTACAATGAGCAGTTCTTC
.,TRBV11-2,TRBD2,TRBJ2-1,CASSLGDSGIAVF,TGTGCCAGCAGCTTAGGTGATAGCGGGATTGCGGTCTTC
many,TRBV6-1,TRBD1,TRBJ1-1,CASSIQGANTEAFF,TGTGCCAGCAGCATACAGGGGGCGAACACTGAAGCTTTCTTT
.,TRBV4-1,.,TRBJ1-1,CASSQGQIISTSREAFF,TGCGCCAGCAGCCAAGGCCAGATTATCTCTACCAGTCGGGAAGCTTTCTTT
few,TRBV6-2/TRBV6-3,TRBD2,TRBJ2-3,CASSSLLAGVTDTQYF,TGTGCCAGCAGCAGTCTACTAGCGGGGGTCACAGATACGCAGTATTTT
many,TRBV24-1,.,TRBJ1-5,CATSDHRAANGNQPQHF,TGTGCCACCAGTGATCACCGGGCCGCGAATGGCAATCAGCCCCAGCATTTT
.,TRBV5-1,.,TRBJ2-5,CASSLITGALGETQYF,TGCGCCAGCAGCTTAATTACCGGGGCCTTGGGGGAGACCCAGTACTTC
.,TRBV2,.,TRBJ1-6,CASSEWGGGGSPLHF,TGTGCCAGCAGTGAATGGGGGGGTGGTGGTTCACCCCTCCACTTT
few,TRBV3-1,.,TRBJ1-4,CASSSVANEKLFF,TGTGCCAGCAGCTCCGTGGCTAATGAAAAACTGTTTTTT
few,TRBV25-1,.,TRBJ1-1,CASSTYREDTEAFF,TGTGCCAGCAGTACATACAGGGAGGACACTGAAGCTTTCTTT
many,TRBV6-1,TRBD2,TRBJ2-3,CASSASGRRWTDTQYF,TGTGCCAGCAGCGCTAGCGGGAGACGTTGGACAGATACGCAGTATTTT
few,TRBV5-1,.,TRBJ2-2,CASSPRISGTNTGELFF,TGCGCCAGCAGCCCACGGATAAGCGGGACAAACACCGGGGAGCTGTTTTTT